Sequencing of this T cell receptor (beta chain) was carried out in a study of OX40 agonist ivuxolimab in advanced cancers. Sequencing was performed with immunoSEQ multiplex PCR; in TCRdb, only in-frame clones are kept and a portion is missing. The table has about 81,000 clones, approximately 79% seen once. This clone is a singleton in its sample. The CDR3 has 14 residues. Deletions cut 0 bases from V and 4 bases from J, with 11 bases between. Germline loops: CDR1 SGHDT, CDR2 YYEEEE. The chain recombines TRBV5-6 with TRBJ2-7; D perhaps matches TRBD2 (6 bases). The source was CD4+ or CD8+ T cells sorted from blood, collected in a trial of the OX40 agonist ivuxolimab. This clonotype was sampled from an adult with an advanced solid tumor such as melanoma, head and neck, liver or kidney cancer. CDR3 residues: CASSLALAGYEQYF. In DNA, the CDR3 is TGTGCCAGCAGCTTGGCTCTGGCGGGATACGAGCAGTACTTC. Full variable domain (missing parts from reference TRBV5-6 and TRBJ2-7): DAGVTQSPTHLIKTRGQQVTLRCSPKSGHDTVSWYQQALGQGPQFIFQYYEEEERQRGNFPDRFSGHQFPNYSSELNVNALLLGDSALYLCASSLALAGYEQYFGPGTRLTVT.